This T cell receptor (beta chain) was sequenced in a study of identifying expanded T cells in peripheral blood. Germline CDR1 and CDR2: SEHNR and FQNEAQ (reference sequence). The CDR3 runs 14 residues. V was pared by 3 bases and J by 2 bases, with 4 bases of the junction left unmatched. Sequenced by immunoSEQ multiplex PCR; TCRdb stores in-frame clones only, minus some. The table records about 100,000 clones, 75% to 90% of them present only once. The sequencing input was blood. This chain joins TRBV7-9 and TRBJ2-7, with 7 nucleotides matching TRBD2. This TCR was recovered from a person between 18 and 75 years old in good health. In DNA, the CDR3 is TGTGCCAGCAGCTTGACTGCGGGAGCCTACGAGCAGTACTTC. Protein: CASSLTAGAYEQYF.